A selection of T cell receptor beta chains follows, all from one sample in a study of radiation and T cells in renal cell carcinoma. Profiled with immunoSEQ multiplex PCR; TCRdb holds only in-frame clones, not every one. This table holds about 95,000 clones, 80% to 90% found once. The sample was blood, taken from a patient whose treatment included radiotherapy and nephrectomy. These receptors were taken from a man over 45 with renal cell carcinoma. CDR3s leave out the opening cysteine and the closing phenylalanine or tryptophan. Some rows mark clone size as missing; the rest say once, few, many or name a class of expanded clone.

NA | TRBJ1-1 | TRBV7-9 | ASSPLADGEAF
NA | TRBJ2-6 | TRBV18 | ASSPMTGLATGANVLT
NA | TRBJ2-3 | TRBV6-5 | ASSSSGDTQY
NA | TRBJ2-1 | TRBV7-3 | ASSFDGQGRNEQF
once | TRBJ2-1 | TRBV5-4 | ASSFLRTQALARYNEQF
NA | TRBJ2-1 | TRBV5-1 | ASSDGQGGSSYNEQF
NA | TRBJ2-3 | TRBV6-5 | ASSYRSTDTQY
once | TRBJ2-5 | TRBV6-5 | ASSHDRNQETQY
few | TRBJ1-3 | TRBV7-6 | ASSPNNLYGNTIY
NA | TRBJ1-5 | TRBV6-6 | ASIDRAGSNQPQH
NA | TRBJ1-1 | TRBV7-2 | ASSFRTARTEAF
NA | TRBJ2-1 | TRBV18 | ASSPSGYSYNEQF
NA | TRBJ1-4 | TRBV30 | AWSNRGFPFNNEKLF
NA | TRBJ2-1 | TRBV29-1 | SVITASYNEQF
NA | TRBJ1-1 | TRBV5-1 | ASTLPGRTEAF
NA | TRBJ1-2 | TRBV4-1 | ASSQDRGPPNYGYT
NA | TRBJ1-1 | TRBV25-1 | ASSDYSTEAF
NA | TRBJ1-2 | TRBV6-6 | ASSPVPREGWGGYT
NA | TRBJ2-1 | TRBV5-1 | ASSSEAGVYYEQF
once | TRBJ1-2 | TRBV7-6 | ASSLDTGGTGYT
NA | TRBJ1-1 | TRBV5-1 | ASSLGLRQGDTEAF
once | TRBJ2-3 | TRBV5-1 | ASSLRTGGGSTDTQY
NA | TRBJ2-1 | TRBV2 | ASRGTWDEQF
NA | TRBJ2-5 | TRBV4-2 | ASSPLVRVVGETQY
NA | TRBJ2-4 | TRBV4-1 | ASSQGALADLAKNIQY
few | TRBJ1-1 | TRBV10-2 | ASGDRSAF
NA | TRBJ2-3 | TRBV5-1 | ASSSGDRGRADTQY
NA | TRBJ2-7 | TRBV5-1 | ASSLNRDYEQY
once | TRBJ1-2 | TRBV6-6 | ASSSLTGVLYGYT
NA | TRBJ2-7 | TRBV4-3 | ASSRDLRTGGSYEQY
NA | TRBJ2-5 | TRBV18 | ASSLQGLQGTQY
few | TRBJ1-2 | TRBV5-4 | ASSLDRDRDYGYT
once | TRBJ2-2 | TRBV7-9 | ASSRQNTGELF
NA | TRBJ2-2 | TRBV6-5 | ASRPRGGDTGELF
NA | TRBJ2-3 | TRBV7-2 | ASSLVSSGGADTQY
NA | TRBJ2-1 | TRBV2 | ASKGRTSSYNEQF
NA | TRBJ1-1 | TRBV2 | ASNLDNMNTEAF
once | TRBJ1-2 | TRBV9 | ASSVVSGGGVLTGDVGYT
NA | TRBJ1-5 | TRBV2 | ASSVNRDSNQPQH
NA | TRBJ2-3 | TRBV6-1 | ASSDRGGTDTQY
NA | TRBJ1-5 | TRBV27 | ASSPDRPNQPQH
NA | TRBJ2-7 | TRBV9 | ASSVGGGSEQY
NA | TRBJ2-3 | TRBV13 | ASSSPPGLAVSDTQY
NA | TRBJ1-4 | TRBV2 | ASSPQGDANEKLF
NA | TRBJ2-5 | TRBV6-5 | ASSYEETQY
NA | TRBJ2-7 | TRBV6-1 | ASRDRLADEQY
many | TRBJ2-3 | TRBV18 | ASSGATGSQDTQY
few | TRBJ1-2 | TRBV6-5 | ASSSDRINYGYT
NA | TRBJ1-1 | TRBV5-5 | ASSTRGEAF
NA | TRBJ1-4 | TRBV19 | ASSIQGGNEKLF
NA | TRBJ2-7 | TRBV9 | ASSAGPGQGRYEQY
NA | TRBJ2-7 | TRBV7-9 | ASTIGQVRYEQY
NA | TRBJ2-2 | TRBV11-1 | ASSATSSGGNTGELF
NA | TRBJ1-6 | TRBV7-2 | ASTLGWEASTPLH
NA | TRBJ2-4 | TRBV10-2 | ASSVGQLVKNIQY
NA | TRBJ2-7 | TRBV28 | ASSFLGGGSRNEQY
NA | TRBJ1-3 | TRBV28 | ASSLPRGLGNTIY